This TCR beta chain was identified in a study of blood T cell repertoires in COVID-19. Study-level background: The United States, Italy and Spain provided the acute and convalescent COVID-19 samples. T cells, B-cell-depleted T cells, or PBMCs supplied cDNA or gDNA.

Assay used: immunoSEQ multiplex PCR; TCRdb lists only in-frame clones, some missing. Of around 170,000 clones listed, about 77% are singletons. This clone has only one observation. Germline CDR1 MNHEY, CDR2 SVGAGI. Deletions cut 7 bases from V and 0 bases from J, with 13 bases between. This CDR3 contains 15 residues. The specimen was peripheral blood. This chain uses TRBV6-5 with TRBJ1-5; D not certain. This sequence was found in a woman over 75 with acute or convalescent COVID-19. The CDR3 sequence is CASTLTRYSNQPQHF. CDR3 bases: TGTGCCAGCACCTTGACACGTTATAGCAATCAGCCCCAGCATTTT.